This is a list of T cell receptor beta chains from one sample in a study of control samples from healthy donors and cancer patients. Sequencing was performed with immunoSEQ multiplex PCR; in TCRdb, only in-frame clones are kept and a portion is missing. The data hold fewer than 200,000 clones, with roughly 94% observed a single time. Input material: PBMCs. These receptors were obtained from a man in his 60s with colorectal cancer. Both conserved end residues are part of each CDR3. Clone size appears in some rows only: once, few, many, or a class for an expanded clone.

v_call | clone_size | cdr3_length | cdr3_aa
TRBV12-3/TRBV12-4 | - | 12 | CASRTENQPQHF
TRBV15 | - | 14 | CATSGQYSNQPQHF
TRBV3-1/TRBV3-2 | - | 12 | CASSRTGDGYTF
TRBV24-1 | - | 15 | CATSDPRQGSEKLFF
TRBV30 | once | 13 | CAWDTGHSYEQYF
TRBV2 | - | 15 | CASRWGLGPNYGYTF
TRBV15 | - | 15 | CATSRVLGGANVLTF
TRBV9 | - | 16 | CASSVGGGTRADTQYF
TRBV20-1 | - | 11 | CSARRGDGYTF
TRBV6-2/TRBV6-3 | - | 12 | CASSPGGYEQYF
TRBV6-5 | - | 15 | CASSLAEGGAYGYTF
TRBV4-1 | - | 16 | CASSQWGTGSTGELFF
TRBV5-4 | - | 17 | CASSLEVGIRRTGELFF
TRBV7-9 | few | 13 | CASSPSALREQYF
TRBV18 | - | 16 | CASSSGLAGDSYEQYF
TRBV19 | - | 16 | CASSIGSGLDDLGQYF
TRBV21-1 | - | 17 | CASSTGLGVRISYEQYF
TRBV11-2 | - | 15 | CASSLDWRVNYGYTF